The 32 T cell receptor beta chains listed next were all sequenced from one sample in a study of Ad26.COV2.S vaccination and SARS-CoV-2 variants. Using immunoSEQ multiplex PCR, the repertoire was profiled, and TCRdb retains in-frame clones only, with some absent. The data show 240,000 or so clones, 70% to 90% seen once. Documented treatment: roughly 18 received Ad26.COV2.S at low or high dose, single or two shots; roughly five received placebo; per-sample allocation not given. On day 63 after the first injection, vaccine and placebo recipients gave samples. The starting material was peripheral blood, obtained in a trial of Ad26.COV2.S vaccine versus placebo. Receptors were obtained from a person between 18 and 65 years old who received the Ad26.COV2.S COVID-19 vaccine or a placebo.

The chain uses TRBV19 and TRBJ2-7; D may be TRBD1 (5 bases). The germline gives CDR1 LNHDA, CDR2 SQIVND (reference sequence). Trimming left V 1 base short and J 0 bases short, with 10 bases between. The CDR3 extends over 15 amino acids. The CDR3 coding sequence is TGTGCCAGTAGTATAGGGGGTAGGGGCTCCTACGAGCAGTACTTC. Its protein product is CASSIGGRGSYEQYF.

The chain joins TRBV28 to TRBJ2-1, with D possibly TRBD2 on 6 matching bases. Trimming pared 3 bases from V and 6 bases from J, leaving 12 bases between. Germline lookup yields CDR1 MDHEN and CDR2 SYDVKM. The CDR3 consists of 14 residues. CDR3 bases: TGTGCCAGCAGTTTGATTAGGGGAGGCAATGAGCAGTTCTTC. Its translation is CASSLIRGGNEQFF.

This clone has a single count. The CDR3 region is CASSRRAVFYNEQFF. The CDR3 bases are TGTGCCAGCAGCCGCCGAGCGGTGTTCTACAATGAGCAGTTCTTC. This chain connects TRBV7-2 to TRBJ2-1, with D possibly being TRBD2 (5 bases). Germline V lookup: CDR1 SGHTA, CDR2 FQGNSA. The V gene lost 5 bases and the J gene lost 3 bases, with 14 bases spanning the gap. The CDR3 covers 15 residues.

This rearrangement joins TRBV18 to TRBJ2-7; D possibly uses TRBD1 or TRBD2 (5 bases each). V was cut by 6 bases and J by 3 bases, with 9 bases left in between. Germline CDR1 is KGHSH and CDR2 is LQKENI. The CDR3 extends over 12 amino acids. The CDR3: CASSLGDYEQYF. The CDR3 DNA follows: TGTGCCAGCTCGTTGGGGGACTACGAGCAGTACTTC.

The chain combines TRBV10-1 with TRBJ2-3; the D gene is possibly TRBD1 (5 bases). The ends were cut back, 8 bases at V and 0 bases at J, with 15 bases in the middle. Germline V gives CDR1 WNHNN, CDR2 SYGVQD (reference sequence). This CDR3 is built from 15 residues. CDR3 DNA sequence: TGCGCCAGCGCCTCCGAGACAGCAAGCACAGATACGCAGTATTTT. Translation gives CASASETASTDTQYF.

The rearrangement links TRBV9 to TRBJ2-3; 11 bases align to TRBD2. The V gene's germline CDR1 is SGDLS and CDR2 YYNGEE. The CDR3 sequence is 15 residues long. With V trimmed by 1 base and J by 6 bases, 4 bases remained unmatched. The CDR3: CASSVTSGSPDTQYF. The DNA for the CDR3 is TGTGCCAGCAGCGTAACTAGCGGGAGTCCCGATACGCAGTATTTT.

The chain combines TRBV27 with TRBJ2-2; 13 nucleotides agree with TRBD2. This CDR3 has 17 residues. The trim removed 2 bases at V and 6 bases at J, leaving 6 bases unmatched. Per the germline V gene, CDR1 is MNHEY and CDR2 is SMNVEV (reference sequence). CDR3 DNA sequence: TGTGCCAGCAGTTTAATCGGGACTAGCGGGACGGCCGGGGAGCTGTTTTTT. This encodes CASSLIGTSGTAGELFF.

The rearrangement uses TRBV27 and TRBJ2-3, with a tentative D call TRBD1 (5 bases). Trimming stripped 5 bases from V and 4 bases from J, with 13 bases between. This CDR3 is 14 amino acids long. Germline V gene lookup returns CDR1 MNHEY and CDR2 SMNVEV (reference sequence). CDR3 nucleotide sequence: TGTGCCAGCAGTCTCTACAGGTCCCCAGATACGCAGTATTTT. Protein: CASSLYRSPDTQYF.

The J gene is TRBJ1-1, the V gene TRBV19; D is unclear. This CDR3 spans 16 amino acids. From germline, CDR1 is LNHDA and CDR2 SQIVND (reference sequence). With 4 bases removed from V and 0 bases from J, the gap between germline ends came to 15 bases. The DNA for the CDR3 is TGTGCCAGTAGTAAGAGGACTCCCGGGATGAACACTGAAGCTTTCTTT. Its protein is CASSKRTPGMNTEAFF.

The V and J genes are TRBV9 and TRBJ2-1; D is undetermined. CDR3 length: 12 residues. The germline V gene has CDR1 SGDLS and CDR2 YYNGEE. With 0 bases removed from V and 15 bases from J, the gap between germline ends came to 13 bases. CDR3 in DNA: TGTGCCAGCAGCGTAGGTAGGGAAATTCCGTTCTTC. Its translation is CASSVGREIPFF.

For this clone: An end of the junction differs from the germline gene, which may be a read error. The genes are TRBV10-2 and TRBJ2-5, with TRBD1 as a possible D gene (5 bases). CDR3 length equals 13 residues. Germline V gene lookup returns CDR1 WSHSY and CDR2 SAAADI. Here the CDR3 reads CASREWGRETQYF. DNA of the CDR3: TGCGCCAGCAGGGAGTGGGGCCGTGAGACCCAGTACTTC.

This chain connects TRBV10-1 to TRBJ2-3, with D hard to call. The germline V gene encodes CDR1 WNHNN and CDR2 SYGVQD (reference sequence). Trimming cost V 2 bases and J 2 bases, with 11 bases left between them. The CDR3 covers 15 residues. The CDR3 sequence: CASSEVGSPTDTQYF. The CDR3 nucleotides are TGCGCCAGCAGTGAGGTGGGGTCACCCACAGATACGCAGTATTTT.

The rearrangement joins TRBV18 to TRBJ2-2; weak D call: TRBD2 (6 bases). Germline V gene data show CDR1 as KGHSH and CDR2 as LQKENI. The CDR3 contains 13 residues. V lost 2 bases to trimming and J lost 7 bases, with 8 bases between them. The CDR3 spells CASSPWEDGELFF. The CDR3 DNA reads as TGTGCCAGCTCACCATGGGAGGACGGGGAGCTGTTTTTT. Combining the CDR3 with reference TRBV18 and TRBJ2-2 gives the whole variable domain NAGVMQNPRHLVRRRGQEARLRCSPMKGHSHVYWYRQLPEEGLKFMVYLQKENIIDESGMPKERFSAEFPKEGPSILRIQQVVRGDSAAYFCASSPWEDGELFFGEGSRLTVL.

The chain combines TRBV30 with TRBJ1-4, with D unclear. CDR1 is GTSNPN and CDR2 is SVGIG in the germline V gene (reference sequence). This CDR3 contains 13 residues. Trimming removed 1 base from V and 7 bases from J, with 10 bases in between. The CDR3 sequence: CAWSEGGAEKLFF. CDR3 nucleotides: TGTGCCTGGAGTGAAGGAGGAGCTGAAAAACTGTTTTTT.

This clone has only one observation. The chain couples TRBV6-5 to TRBJ2-3; 7 bases align to TRBD1. Germline CDR1 MNHEY, CDR2 SVGAGI. The CDR3 spans 14 residues. V trimming: 10 bases; J trimming: 0 bases; junction bases outside the gene matches: 7. For the CDR3, the DNA is TGTGCCACCTCAGGGGGTACTAGCACAGATACGCAGTATTTT. This encodes CATSGGTSTDTQYF.

The sample holds a few counts of this clone. This rearrangement joins TRBV27 to TRBJ2-3; D unclear. The germline gives CDR1 MNHEY, CDR2 SMNVEV (reference sequence). Trimming shortened V by 3 bases and J by 0 bases, and 4 bases separated the two germline ends. The CDR3 totals 13 residues. CDR3 in amino acids: CASSLLSTDTQYF. The CDR3 nucleotides are TGTGCCAGCAGTTTGCTTAGCACAGATACGCAGTATTTT.

The chain carries TRBV11-3 and TRBJ2-2; D might be TRBD1 (5 bases). This CDR3 has 14 residues. Deletions cut 2 bases from V and 4 bases from J, with 8 bases between. The germline CDR1 and CDR2 sequences are SGHNT and YENEEA. For the CDR3, the DNA is TGTGCCAGCAGCTTAACAGGAACCACCGGGGAGCTGTTTTTT. It encodes CASSLTGTTGELFF. Using reference TRBV11-3 and TRBJ2-2 for the parts outside the CDR3, the full variable domain is EAGVVQSPRYKIIEKKQPVAFWCNPISGHNTLYWYLQNLGQGPELLIRYENEEAVDDSQLPKDRFSAERLKGVDSTLKIQPAELGDSAVYLCASSLTGTTGELFFGEGSRLTVL.

The rearrangement links TRBV6-1 to TRBJ2-1, with TRBD2 as a possible D gene (6 bases). The V end lost 2 bases, the J end lost 4 bases, and 9 bases lay between the germline ends. CDR3 size: 14 residues. Germline CDR1 MNHNS, CDR2 SASEGT. CDR3 in DNA: TGTGCCAGCAGTGAACTCGCGGGGTACAATGAGCAGTTCTTC. Residues: CASSELAGYNEQFF.

The rearrangement links TRBV20-1 to TRBJ1-1; D not resolved. Deletions cut 6 bases from V and 1 base from J, with 6 bases between. Germline values: CDR1 DFQATT, CDR2 SNEGSKA (reference sequence). The CDR3 length is 11 residues. The CDR3 nucleotides are TGCAGTGCCCCACGGAACACTGAAGCTTTCTTT. This gives the protein CSAPRNTEAFF.

This clone was counted a single time. The V and J genes are TRBV6-4 and TRBJ2-2; the D is unclear. The V and J ends lost 4 bases and 4 bases respectively, with 10 bases between them. From germline, CDR1 is MRHNA and CDR2 SNTAGT. This CDR3 contains 14 residues. The CDR3 reads CASSVTITTGELFF. The CDR3 region has the DNA TGTGCCAGCAGTGTCACTATAACCACCGGGGAGCTGTTTTTT.

The chain recombines TRBV18 with TRBJ1-1; D call uncertain. From germline, CDR1 is KGHSH and CDR2 LQKENI. With 1 base removed from V and 1 base from J, the gap between germline ends came to 7 bases. The CDR3 is 14 amino acids. The CDR3 nucleotides read TGTGCCAGCTCACCACAACAGACGAACACTGAAGCTTTCTTT. Translated, it gives CASSPQQTNTEAFF. The full variable domain, in which reference TRBV18 and TRBJ1-1 provide the parts outside the CDR3, is NAGVMQNPRHLVRRRGQEARLRCSPMKGHSHVYWYRQLPEEGLKFMVYLQKENIIDESGMPKERFSAEFPKEGPSILRIQQVVRGDSAAYFCASSPQQTNTEAFFGQGTRLTVV.

The rearrangement uses TRBV28 and TRBJ2-7; D unclear. The CDR3 covers 17 residues. CDR1 and CDR2 (germline): MDHEN, SYDVKM. V lost 3 bases to trimming and J lost 0 bases, with 18 bases between them. CDR3 sequence (DNA): TGTGCCAGCAGTTTCCATCTTGCGGTACTGAGCTCCTACGAGCAGTACTTC. It translates to CASSFHLAVLSSYEQYF.

V and J are TRBV7-2 and TRBJ1-1; no clear D. Trimming cost V 7 bases and J 0 bases, with 18 bases left between them. The length of the CDR3 is 16 residues. Germline lookup yields CDR1 SGHTA and CDR2 FQGNSA. CDR3 protein: CASTLSHGGLNTEAFF. CDR3 sequence (DNA): TGTGCCAGCACCCTGTCCCATGGCGGCTTGAACACTGAAGCTTTCTTT.

This clone has more than one count but fewer than ten. The V gene is TRBV5-3, the J gene TRBJ2-7, with 9 bases matching TRBD1. TRBV5-3 is an ORF, and what it does is uncertain. Unmatched junction bases numbered 2, after V lost 4 bases and J lost 3 bases. The CDR3 sequence is 13 residues long. The CDR3: CARSRDRDYEQYF. DNA for the CDR3: TGTGCCAGAAGCCGGGACAGGGACTACGAGCAGTACTTC.

This chain uses TRBV6-2 or TRBV6-3 with TRBJ2-7; 10 positions agree with TRBD2. The CDR3 consists of 15 residues. V trimming: 4 bases; J trimming: 4 bases; junction bases outside the gene matches: 7. The germline CDR1 and CDR2 sequences are MNHEY and SVGEGT. The CDR3 here is CASSSPGLATYEQYF. The CDR3 DNA sequence: TGTGCCAGCAGTTCCCCGGGACTAGCGACATACGAGCAGTACTTC.

The CDR3 is CASSEGQLTYNEQFF. In DNA form, the CDR3 reads TGTGCCAGCTCAGAGGGACAGTTGACCTACAATGAGCAGTTCTTC. The rearrangement links TRBV18 to TRBJ2-1, with 7 bases fitting TRBD1. This CDR3 contains 15 residues. Germline assignment: CDR1 KGHSH and CDR2 LQKENI. V lost 5 bases, J lost 2 bases, and 6 bases stayed unmatched.

V usage is TRBV7-3 and J usage is TRBJ1-6; TRBD1 matches at 7 bases. The ends lost 5 bases at V and 9 bases at J; junction bases unmatched: 10. The CDR3 sequence is 15 residues long. Germline V lookup: CDR1 SGHTA, CDR2 FQGTGA. CDR3 loop: CASSHNRGDPSPLHF. The CDR3 DNA is TGTGCCAGCAGCCATAACAGGGGTGATCCTTCACCCCTCCACTTT.

The V gene is TRBV5-1, the J gene TRBJ2-1; 12 nucleotides align to TRBD2. V gave up 2 bases and J gave up 7 bases; unmatched junction bases: 7. CDR3 length equals 16 residues. CDR1 is SGHRS, CDR2 YFSETQ, per germline. The DNA for the CDR3 is TGCGCCAGCAGCTTAGGACTAGCGGGAATAAGGAATGAGCAGTTCTTC. This sequence encodes CASSLGLAGIRNEQFF.

V is TRBV7-9 and J is TRBJ1-4; the match to TRBD1 covers 7 bases. With V trimmed by 2 bases and J by 8 bases, 8 bases remained unmatched. CDR1 is SEHNR and CDR2 is FQNEAQ in the germline V gene (reference sequence). The length of the CDR3 is 15 residues. CDR3 in amino acids: CASSLFTGVGEKLFF. In DNA, the CDR3 is TGTGCCAGCAGCTTATTTACAGGGGTTGGGGAAAAACTGTTTTTT.

This sequence joins TRBV20-1 and TRBJ2-3; D unresolved. Germline V gene sequence: CDR1 DFQATT, CDR2 SNEGSKA (reference sequence). V was pared by 3 bases and J by 1 base, with 14 bases between. There are 15 residues in the CDR3. CDR3 sequence reads: CSASDRSLGTDTQYF. The CDR3 nucleotides read TGCAGTGCTAGTGACCGGTCTCTGGGCACAGATACGCAGTATTTT.

This clone turned up a few times. The chain employs TRBV19 and TRBJ2-5, with TRBD1 matching 12 bases. V shed 2 bases, J shed 5 bases, and the junction held 12 bases outside the gene matches. There are 18 residues in the CDR3. The V gene's germline CDR1 is LNHDA and CDR2 SQIVND (reference sequence). Written as DNA, the CDR3 is TGTGCCAGTAGTATACGACCGGGGACAGGGGGCGCAGGGGAGACCCAGTACTTC. This gives the protein CASSIRPGTGGAGETQYF.

This sequence joins TRBV7-2 and TRBJ2-5; no reliable D call. Trimming left V 1 base short and J 5 bases short, with 14 bases between. The CDR3 runs 15 residues. CDR1 is SGHTA, CDR2 FQGNSA, per germline. The CDR3 DNA follows: TGTGCCAGCAGCTTAGTGGCGATAATGGGGGAGACCCAGTACTTC. Protein: CASSLVAIMGETQYF.